These T cell receptor beta chains were read from a single sample in a study of blood T cells in healthy people across ages. Using its own MiXCR run on the 5' RACE reads, TCRdb lists one record per CDR3 protein. The table includes 780,000 or so distinct CDR3 sequences, 20% to 30% detected once. This same sample was also taken into another study, of T cells of mothers and their children.

Sequenced sample: blood. The receptors stem from a boy aged 5-17 years in good health. CDR3s include the opening cysteine and the closing phenylalanine or tryptophan. Each record gives: J gene, D gene, V gene, clone size, CDR3 protein, CDR3 DNA. A D gene is named only where the DNA matches it firmly. Clone size is stated in some rows and not others, as once, few, many or a class when expanded.

J gene: TRBJ2-3; D gene: NA; V gene: TRBV7-3; clone size: few; CDR3 protein: CASSRVSTDTQYF; CDR3 DNA: TGTGCCAGCAGCCGTGTCAGCACAGATACGCAGTATTTT
J gene: TRBJ2-7; D gene: NA; V gene: TRBV10-3; clone size: NA; CDR3 protein: CAISEGGYYEQYF; CDR3 DNA: TGTGCCATCAGTGAAGGGGGATACTACGAGCAGTACTTC
J gene: TRBJ2-5; D gene: TRBD2; V gene: TRBV12-3/TRBV12-4; clone size: many; CDR3 protein: CASSLGLAETQYF; CDR3 DNA: TGTGCCAGCAGTCTCGGACTAGCTGAGACCCAGTACTTC
J gene: TRBJ2-2; D gene: NA; V gene: TRBV24-1; clone size: NA; CDR3 protein: CATSDSYGELFF; CDR3 DNA: TGTGCCACCAGTGATTCGTACGGGGAGCTGTTTTTT
J gene: TRBJ1-2; D gene: TRBD1; V gene: TRBV5-1; clone size: few; CDR3 protein: CASSLEGYRGPTNYGYTF; CDR3 DNA: TGCGCCAGCAGCCTCGAGGGGTACAGGGGCCCTACTAACTATGGCTACACCTTC
J gene: TRBJ1-2; D gene: TRBD1; V gene: TRBV5-5; clone size: NA; CDR3 protein: CASSFRPGQSYGYTF; CDR3 DNA: TGTGCCAGCAGCTTTCGACCGGGACAGTCCTATGGCTACACCTTC
J gene: TRBJ2-5; D gene: TRBD1; V gene: TRBV6-2/TRBV6-3; clone size: once; CDR3 protein: CASSPGGAVETQYF; CDR3 DNA: TGTGCCAGCAGCCCAGGGGGCGCGGTGGAGACCCAGTACTTC
J gene: TRBJ2-7; D gene: TRBD1; V gene: TRBV4-2; clone size: many; CDR3 protein: CASSQEQGASSYEQYF; CDR3 DNA: TGTGCCAGCAGCCAAGAGCAGGGGGCAAGCTCCTACGAGCAGTACTTC
J gene: TRBJ2-3; D gene: TRBD2; V gene: TRBV29-1; clone size: NA; CDR3 protein: CSVSGTTFTDTQYF; CDR3 DNA: TGCAGCGTAAGCGGGACCACCTTCACAGATACGCAGTATTTT
J gene: TRBJ2-3; D gene: TRBD1; V gene: TRBV28; clone size: NA; CDR3 protein: CASSLGQLTDTQYF; CDR3 DNA: TGTGCCAGCAGTTTGGGACAGCTCACAGATACGCAGTATTTT
J gene: TRBJ1-4; D gene: NA; V gene: TRBV28; clone size: few; CDR3 protein: CASSFEGRSAGREKLFF; CDR3 DNA: TGTGCCAGCAGTTTTGAGGGCCGTAGCGCGGGAAGGGAAAAACTGTTTTTT
J gene: TRBJ2-5; D gene: TRBD2; V gene: TRBV20-1; clone size: once; CDR3 protein: CSAPRPGGGETQYF; CDR3 DNA: TGCAGTGCCCCCCGTCCGGGAGGAGGGGAGACCCAGTACTTC
J gene: TRBJ1-5; D gene: NA; V gene: TRBV15; clone size: NA; CDR3 protein: CATSTRVINQPQHF; CDR3 DNA: TGTGCCACCAGCACCCGGGTTATTAATCAGCCCCAGCATTTT
J gene: TRBJ2-3; D gene: NA; V gene: TRBV9; clone size: NA; CDR3 protein: CASSADSGVRTDTQYF; CDR3 DNA: TGTGCCAGCAGCGCCGACAGCGGAGTCCGCACAGATACGCAGTATTTT
J gene: TRBJ2-7; D gene: TRBD1; V gene: TRBV28; clone size: NA; CDR3 protein: CAASGTGLYEQYF; CDR3 DNA: TGTGCCGCTTCAGGGACAGGGCTCTACGAGCAGTACTTC
J gene: TRBJ2-7; D gene: NA; V gene: TRBV7-6; clone size: NA; CDR3 protein: CASSLARGTQANEQYF; CDR3 DNA: TGTGCCAGCAGCTTAGCGCGGGGCACGCAGGCTAACGAGCAGTACTTC
J gene: TRBJ1-6; D gene: NA; V gene: TRBV12-3/TRBV12-4; clone size: few; CDR3 protein: CASSYGQYNSPLHF; CDR3 DNA: TGTGCCAGCAGTTACGGACAGTATAATTCACCCCTCCACTTT
J gene: TRBJ2-7; D gene: NA; V gene: TRBV7-2; clone size: few; CDR3 protein: CASSTFIHEQYF; CDR3 DNA: TGTGCCAGCTCCACGTTTATCCACGAGCAGTACTTC
J gene: TRBJ2-7; D gene: TRBD2; V gene: TRBV4-3; clone size: NA; CDR3 protein: CASSPTSGQYEQYF; CDR3 DNA: TGCGCCAGCAGCCCGACTAGCGGGCAATACGAGCAGTACTTC
J gene: TRBJ2-5; D gene: NA; V gene: TRBV29-1; clone size: NA; CDR3 protein: CSVEKAGHQETQYF; CDR3 DNA: TGCAGCGTTGAAAAGGCGGGTCACCAAGAGACCCAGTACTTC
J gene: TRBJ2-1; D gene: NA; V gene: TRBV3-1; clone size: few; CDR3 protein: CACSPKESYYNEQFF; CDR3 DNA: TGTGCCTGCAGTCCTAAGGAAAGTTACTACAATGAGCAGTTCTTC
J gene: TRBJ1-5; D gene: NA; V gene: TRBV7-8; clone size: few; CDR3 protein: CASSFLAGSNQPQHF; CDR3 DNA: TGTGCCAGCAGCTTTTTGGCAGGGAGCAATCAGCCCCAGCATTTT
J gene: TRBJ1-4; D gene: TRBD1; V gene: TRBV25-1; clone size: NA; CDR3 protein: CASSPQDRGGEKLFF; CDR3 DNA: TGTGCCAGCAGCCCCCAGGACAGGGGTGGCGAAAAACTGTTTTTT